This TCR beta chain was identified during a study of T cell repertoires in cytomegalovirus infection. Study information: It was recently identified HLA-C-restricted and well-studied HLA-B-restricted CMV epitopes that the study used. A matching HLA type, together with CMV infection, was signaled by public TCR beta signatures.

TCRdb processed the reads anew with MiXCR; each CDR3 protein has one entry. The sample lists approximately 990,000 distinct CDR3 sequences, around 32% occurring once. The CDR3 sequence is 15 residues long. Trimming cost V 1 base and J 1 base, with 10 bases left between them. Per germline, CDR1 SEHNR and CDR2 FQNEAQ (reference sequence). In this sample, this clonotype turned up a few times. Antigen specificity is unknown. Study-level points and caveats: Identification of carriers of CMV plus the relevant HLA was achieved through cumulative public TCR beta family frequency. CMV-specific TCR beta clonotypes restricted by HLA-C were the ones dominating the ex vivo response.

This sample comprised cultured CD8+ T cells from PBMCs, obtained from culture after CMV antigen stimulation. The TCR comes from a human donor in good health (CMV status not recorded). Some clones in this sample may be carry-over from other donors' samples. V usage is TRBV7-9 and J usage is TRBJ1-1; D is ambiguous. This CDR3 is CASSLDVRKNTEAFF. The DNA for the CDR3 is TGTGCCAGCAGCTTAGATGTCAGGAAGAACACTGAAGCTTTCTTT.